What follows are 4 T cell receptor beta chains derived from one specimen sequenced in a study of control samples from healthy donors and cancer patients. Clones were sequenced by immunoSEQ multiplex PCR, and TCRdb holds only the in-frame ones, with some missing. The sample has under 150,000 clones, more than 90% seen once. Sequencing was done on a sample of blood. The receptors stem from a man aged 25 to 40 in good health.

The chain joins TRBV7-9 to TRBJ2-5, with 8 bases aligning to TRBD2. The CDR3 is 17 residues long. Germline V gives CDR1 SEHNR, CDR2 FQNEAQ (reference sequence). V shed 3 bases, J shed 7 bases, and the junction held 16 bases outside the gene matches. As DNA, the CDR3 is TGTGCCAGCAGCTTCAGCCCTAAAGCGGGAGCGGGGGTGACCCAGTACTTC. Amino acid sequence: CASSFSPKAGAGVTQYF.

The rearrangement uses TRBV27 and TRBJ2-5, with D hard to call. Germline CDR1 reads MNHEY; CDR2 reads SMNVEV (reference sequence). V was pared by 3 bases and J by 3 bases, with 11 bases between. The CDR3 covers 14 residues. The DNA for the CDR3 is TGTGCCAGCAGTTTGTACCGAGAGAAAGAGACCCAGTACTTC. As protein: CASSLYREKETQYF.

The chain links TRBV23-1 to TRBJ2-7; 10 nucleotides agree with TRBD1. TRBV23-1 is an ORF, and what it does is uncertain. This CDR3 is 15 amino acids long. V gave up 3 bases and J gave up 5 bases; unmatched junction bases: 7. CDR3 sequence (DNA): TGCGCCAGCAGTCAGCCGGGACAGGGGTGCCACGAGCAGTACTTC. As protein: CASSQPGQGCHEQYF.

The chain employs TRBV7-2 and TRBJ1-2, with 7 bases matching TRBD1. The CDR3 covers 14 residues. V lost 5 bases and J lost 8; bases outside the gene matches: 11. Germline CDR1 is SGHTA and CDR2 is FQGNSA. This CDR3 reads CASSPGTVPGGYTF. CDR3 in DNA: TGTGCCAGCAGCCCGGGGACAGTCCCGGGGGGCTACACCTTC.